These 27 T cell receptor beta chains originate from one sample sequenced in a study of blood T cell repertoires in COVID-19 (dated by TCRdb to the early 2020s). Library generation was performed with the immunoSEQ multiplex PCR assay. The table was pulled from immuneACCESS by TCRdb, which kept in-frame rearrangements only. Such tables lose some clones; where checked, under half of the loss comes from unresolved V genes, and the rest has no known cause. The sample yields some 45,000 clones; approximately 95% were counted once. Of the sample, approximately 1% falls within the top ten clones. The source material was peripheral blood. The receptors originated from a man between 60 and 75 years old with COVID-19, enrolled during active disease.

The genes are TRBV16 and TRBJ2-2, with a tentative D call TRBD2 (5 bases). Between the trimmed V and J ends, which lost 3 bases and 6 bases, there was a span of 5 bases. The CDR3 is made up of 12 amino acids. Germline values: CDR1 KGHSY, CDR2 FQNENV. The CDR3 region is CASSQGAGELFF. The CDR3 DNA reads as TGTGCCAGCAGCCAGGGAGCCGGGGAGCTGTTTTTT.

V gene TRBV5-4 combines with J gene TRBJ2-3, with D hard to call. Germline lookup yields CDR1 SGHNT and CDR2 YYREEE (reference sequence). Trimming removed 1 base at V and 0 bases at J, with 6 bases between. This CDR3 is built from 14 residues. The CDR3 region has the DNA TGTGCCAGCAGCTTGTTTACTAGCACAGATACGCAGTATTTT. Translating gives CASSLFTSTDTQYF.

Written as DNA, the CDR3 is TGTGCCAGCTCACCATCAGGGGGAAGGAATAATTCACCCCTCCACTTT. Amino acids: CASSPSGGRNNSPLHF. V is TRBV18 and J is TRBJ1-6; TRBD1 matches 7 bases. The junction had 6 bases not matched to a gene; V was cut back by 2 bases and J by 5 bases. The length of the CDR3 is 16 residues. The germline V gene encodes CDR1 KGHSH and CDR2 LQKENI.

This clone was recorded once. The chain links TRBV4-3 to TRBJ2-7, with TRBD1 as a possible D gene (6 bases). The CDR3 length is 14 residues. CDR1 is LGHNA and CDR2 is YSLEER in the germline V gene. V shed 4 bases and J shed 6 bases, with 16 bases lying between them. The CDR3 region is CASSPSQGIGEQYF. The DNA for the CDR3 is TGCGCCAGCAGCCCTTCACAGGGAATCGGCGAGCAGTACTTC.

The rearrangement joins TRBV6-5 to TRBJ1-6; D is uncertain. The CDR3 loop spans 16 amino acids. In germline, CDR1 is MNHEY, CDR2 SVGAGI. With 0 bases removed from V and 4 bases from J, the gap between germline ends came to 10 bases. The CDR3 DNA reads as TGTGCCAGCAGTTACTCTCCTCAGTCATATAATTCACCCCTCCACTTT. This translates into CASSYSPQSYNSPLHF.

The chain is built from TRBV30 and TRBJ1-2; TRBD1 aligns across 7 bases. CDR1 and CDR2 (germline): GTSNPN, SVGIG (reference sequence). The CDR3 runs to 13 residues. V dropped 7 bases and J dropped 2; count of bases not matched to a gene: 7. CDR3 region: CASDRAPNYGYTF. CDR3 DNA sequence: TGTGCCTCTGACAGGGCCCCGAACTATGGCTACACCTTC.

The chain is built from TRBV7-2 and TRBJ1-2, with no clear D. This CDR3 is built from 11 residues. Deletions cut 2 bases from V and 11 bases from J, with 9 bases between. The germline V gene encodes CDR1 SGHTA and CDR2 FQGNSA. In DNA, the CDR3 is TGTGCCAGCAGCTTAAAAGAGAGGTACACCTTC. Translation gives CASSLKERYTF.

The CDR3 protein is CASSAQALNTEAFF. DNA for the CDR3: TGTGCCAGCAGCGCGCAGGCTTTGAACACTGAAGCTTTCTTT. The rearrangement uses TRBV9 and TRBJ1-1; D gene uncertain. The germline V gene has CDR1 SGDLS and CDR2 YYNGEE. The V and J ends lost 3 bases and 0 bases respectively, with 9 bases between them. This CDR3 is built from 14 residues.

This rearrangement joins TRBV7-9 to TRBJ1-6; D is ambiguous. CDR3 length: 12 residues. The ends were cut back, 5 bases at V and 13 bases at J, with 12 bases in the middle. Germline V lookup: CDR1 SEHNR, CDR2 FQNEAQ (reference sequence). Here the CDR3 DNA reads TGTGCCAGCAGCCTCGCCGGTCCTCCCCTCCACTTT. Translation: CASSLAGPPLHF.

V is TRBV13 and J is TRBJ1-2; 7 bases map to TRBD1. This CDR3 contains 15 residues. Looked up from germline, CDR1 is PRHDT and CDR2 is FYEKMQ (reference sequence). The ends lost 4 bases at V and 0 bases at J; junction bases unmatched: 5. The CDR3 sequence: CASSSTGVANYGYTF. Here the CDR3 DNA reads TGTGCCAGCAGCTCAACAGGGGTAGCTAACTATGGCTACACCTTC.

The chain carries TRBV4-1 and TRBJ1-2; 9 bases align to TRBD1. This CDR3 has 17 residues. Trimming removed 0 bases from V and 5 bases from J; junction bases left unmatched: 10. In germline, CDR1 is MGHRA, CDR2 YSYEKL. DNA of the CDR3: TGCGCCAGCAGCCAAGAGTCTCAGGGACAGGGCTTATATGGCTACACCTTC. It codes for CASSQESQGQGLYGYTF.

The rearrangement links TRBV7-2 to TRBJ1-5, with a weak D call TRBD1 (5 bases). Germline loops: CDR1 SGHTA, CDR2 FQGNSA. V was trimmed by 3 bases and J by 2 bases, leaving 11 bases between them. The CDR3 has 15 amino acids. For the CDR3, the DNA is TGTGCCAGCAGCTTTAGAAGGGGCGGCAATCAGCCCCAGCATTTT. Encoded protein: CASSFRRGGNQPQHF.

This chain links TRBV7-9 with TRBJ2-7, with TRBD2 matching over 8 bases. Germline loops: CDR1 SEHNR, CDR2 FQNEAQ (reference sequence). With V trimmed by 3 bases and J by 3 bases, 4 bases remained unmatched. The CDR3 loop spans 14 amino acids. The CDR3 DNA sequence: TGTGCCAGCAGCTTGGCGAGCGGGAGCTACGAGCAGTACTTC. Its translation is CASSLASGSYEQYF. The full variable domain, in which reference TRBV7-9 and TRBJ2-7 provide the parts outside the CDR3, is DTGVSQNPRHKITKRGQNVTFRCDPISEHNRLYWYRQTLGQGPEFLTYFQNEAQLEKSRLLSDRFSAERPKGSFSTLEIQRTEQGDSAMYLCASSLASGSYEQYFGPGTRLTVT.

The V and J genes are TRBV9 and TRBJ2-1; the match to TRBD2 covers 11 bases. V was pared by 5 bases and J by 7 bases, with 8 bases of the junction left unmatched. Germline V gene sequence: CDR1 SGDLS, CDR2 YYNGEE. There are 15 residues in the CDR3. CDR3 in amino acids: CASSPGTSGLNEQFF. The CDR3 region has the DNA TGTGCCAGCAGTCCCGGGACTAGCGGTTTAAATGAGCAGTTCTTC.

V gene TRBV19 combines with J gene TRBJ1-5; no clear D. The CDR3 covers 14 residues. From germline, CDR1 is LNHDA and CDR2 SQIVND (reference sequence). Trimming cost V 4 bases and J 4 bases, with 11 bases left between them. CDR3 in DNA: TGTGCCAGTAGTAGCCCCGGGAGAAATCAGCCCCAGCATTTT. Its translation is CASSSPGRNQPQHF.

This chain joins TRBV5-8 and TRBJ1-3; TRBD1 matches at 8 bases. The V gene end was trimmed by 1 base and the J gene end by 1 base; junction bases not matched to a gene: 7. Germline V gene sequence: CDR1 SGHTS, CDR2 YDEGEE. The CDR3 length is 17 residues. This chain's CDR3 is CASSLLTGVWSGNTIYF. CDR3 DNA: TGTGCCAGCAGCTTGCTGACAGGGGTTTGGTCTGGAAACACCATATATTTT.

Only a few counts were recorded for this clone. The chain combines TRBV15 with TRBJ2-3; 11 nucleotides match TRBD2. Germline lookup yields CDR1 LNHNV and CDR2 YYDKDF (reference sequence). This CDR3 region has 15 residues. The ends lost 4 bases at V and 8 bases at J; junction bases unmatched: 8. The CDR3 reads CATSNRELAGVTQYF. CDR3 DNA: TGTGCCACCAGCAATCGAGAACTAGCGGGAGTTACGCAGTATTTT.

V and J are TRBV7-2 and TRBJ2-7; D unclear. The germline V gene encodes CDR1 SGHTA and CDR2 FQGNSA. The CDR3 spans 13 residues. The germline V and J ends were trimmed by 1 base and 3 bases, with 7 bases remaining between them. The CDR3 DNA reads TGTGCCAGCAGCTTAGGGTTAGTCTACGAGCAGTACTTC. Translated: CASSLGLVYEQYF.

This clone was found a few times. The chain employs TRBV6-5 and TRBJ2-7; 7 bases agree with TRBD1. The germline CDR1 and CDR2 sequences are MNHEY and SVGAGI. There are 14 residues in the CDR3. V lost 4 bases and J lost 3; bases outside the gene matches: 6. CDR3 amino acids: CASSFRQGSYEQYF. The DNA for the CDR3 is TGTGCCAGCAGTTTCAGACAGGGTAGCTACGAGCAGTACTTC.

This chain links TRBV3-1 (or the pseudogene TRBV3-2) with TRBJ1-3; D unresolved. CDR3 length: 15 residues. Per the germline V gene, CDR1 is LGHDT and CDR2 is YNNKEL (reference sequence). Trimming stripped 1 base from V and 0 bases from J, with 7 bases between. This CDR3 reads CASSQGRSSGNTIYF. The CDR3 DNA is TGTGCCAGCAGCCAAGGGAGAAGCTCTGGAAACACCATATATTTT.

The V gene is TRBV6-6, the J gene TRBJ2-7; tentative D call: TRBD2 (5 bases). CDR3 size: 13 residues. In germline, CDR1 is MNHNY, CDR2 SVGAGI (reference sequence). V was pared by 5 bases and J by 3 bases, with 11 bases between. The CDR3 coding sequence is TGTGCCAGCAGTCCATCCGGAGGCTACGAGCAGTACTTC. It is translated as CASSPSGGYEQYF.

V and J are TRBV4-3 and TRBJ1-3; TRBD1 is a possible D gene (6 bases). The CDR3 runs 15 residues. Germline assignment: CDR1 LGHNA and CDR2 YSLEER. Deletions cut 5 bases from V and 2 bases from J, with 13 bases between. The CDR3 DNA sequence: TGCGCCAGCAGCAACGAAGGGGGAACTGGAAACACCATATATTTT. This sequence encodes CASSNEGGTGNTIYF.

The chain couples TRBV28 to TRBJ2-1, with TRBD2 as a possible D gene (5 bases). The ends were cut back, 7 bases at V and 2 bases at J, with 15 bases in the middle. The length of the CDR3 is 15 residues. The germline gives CDR1 MDHEN, CDR2 SYDVKM. This CDR3 is CASIGEAVPYNEQFF. The CDR3 nucleotides are TGTGCCAGCATTGGAGAAGCGGTCCCCTACAATGAGCAGTTCTTC. Looking up the rest from reference TRBV28 and TRBJ2-1 gives the full variable domain: DVKVTQSSRYLVKRTGEKVFLECVQDMDHENMFWYRQDPGLGLRLIYFSYDVKMKEKGDIPEGYSVSREKKERFSLILESASTNQTSMYLCASIGEAVPYNEQFFGPGTRLTVL.

A single count supports this clone. The chain carries TRBV7-2 and TRBJ2-1; 8 bases align to TRBD2. V lost 5 bases, J lost 2 bases, and 8 bases stayed unmatched. This CDR3 comprises 16 residues. Germline values: CDR1 SGHTA, CDR2 FQGNSA. CDR3 sequence (DNA): TGTGCCAGCAGCCCCGGCCCGGGACTAGCCTACAATGAGCAGTTCTTC. Translated: CASSPGPGLAYNEQFF.

This clone has only one observation. The chain is built from TRBV29-1 and TRBJ2-5, with TRBD2 matching 8 bases. J gave up 5 bases and V 7 bases, and 9 bases lay outside the gene matches. From germline, CDR1 is SQVTM and CDR2 ANQGSEA. This CDR3 has 13 amino acids. The CDR3 coding sequence is TGCAGCGCCGACGGGGGGGCTTGGGAGACCCAGTACTTC. It specifies CSADGGAWETQYF.

The chain links TRBV19 to TRBJ2-7; 7 bases are shared with TRBD1. The ends lost 4 bases at V and 3 bases at J; junction bases unmatched: 3. Looked up from germline, CDR1 is LNHDA and CDR2 is SQIVND (reference sequence). The CDR3 has 13 amino acids. The CDR3 sequence: CASSRAGGYEQYF. The CDR3 DNA reads TGTGCCAGTAGTAGGGCAGGGGGCTACGAGCAGTACTTC.

This chain joins TRBV7-9 and TRBJ2-7, with D possibly being TRBD2 (6 bases). Trimming took off 7 bases at V and 5 bases at J, with 15 bases between the two ends. CDR3 length equals 13 residues. Germline V gene lookup returns CDR1 SEHNR and CDR2 FQNEAQ (reference sequence). CDR3 loop: CASMGGRSNEQYF. Written as DNA, the CDR3 is TGTGCCAGCATGGGGGGACGTTCAAACGAGCAGTACTTC.